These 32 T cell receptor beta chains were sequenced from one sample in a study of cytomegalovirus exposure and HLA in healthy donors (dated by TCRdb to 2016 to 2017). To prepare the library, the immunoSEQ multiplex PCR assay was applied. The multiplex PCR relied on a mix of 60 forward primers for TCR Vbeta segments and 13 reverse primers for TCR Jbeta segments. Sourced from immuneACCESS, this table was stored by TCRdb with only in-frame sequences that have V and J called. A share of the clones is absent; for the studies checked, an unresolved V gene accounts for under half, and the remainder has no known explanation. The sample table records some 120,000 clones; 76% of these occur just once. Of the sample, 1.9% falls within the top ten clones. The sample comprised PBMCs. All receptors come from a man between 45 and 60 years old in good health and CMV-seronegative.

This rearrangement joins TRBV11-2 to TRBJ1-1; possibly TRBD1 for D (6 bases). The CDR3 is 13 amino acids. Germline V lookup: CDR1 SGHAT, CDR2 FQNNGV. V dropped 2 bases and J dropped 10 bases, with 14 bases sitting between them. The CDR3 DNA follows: TGTGCCAGCAGCTTACCCCATACAGGGTTAGCTTTCTTT. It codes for CASSLPHTGLAFF.

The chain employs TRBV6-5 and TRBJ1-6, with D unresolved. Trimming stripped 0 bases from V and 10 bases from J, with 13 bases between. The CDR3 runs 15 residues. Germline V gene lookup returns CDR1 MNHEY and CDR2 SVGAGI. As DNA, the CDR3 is TGTGCCAGCAGTTACTCGCCGGGAGCAGGCTCACCCCTCCACTTT. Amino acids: CASSYSPGAGSPLHF.

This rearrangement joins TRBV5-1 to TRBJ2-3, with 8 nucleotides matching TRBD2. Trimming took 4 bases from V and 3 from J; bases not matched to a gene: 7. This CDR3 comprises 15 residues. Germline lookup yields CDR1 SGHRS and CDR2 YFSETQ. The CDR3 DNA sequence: TGCGCCAGCAGCCCGGCGGGGGGCGTGACAGATACGCAGTATTTT. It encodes CASSPAGGVTDTQYF.

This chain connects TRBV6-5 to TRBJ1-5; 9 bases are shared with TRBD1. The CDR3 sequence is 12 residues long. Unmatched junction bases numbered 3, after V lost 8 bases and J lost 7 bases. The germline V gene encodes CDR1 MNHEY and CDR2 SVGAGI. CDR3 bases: TGTGCCAGCGAAACAGGGGGCCAGCCCCAGCATTTT. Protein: CASETGGQPQHF.

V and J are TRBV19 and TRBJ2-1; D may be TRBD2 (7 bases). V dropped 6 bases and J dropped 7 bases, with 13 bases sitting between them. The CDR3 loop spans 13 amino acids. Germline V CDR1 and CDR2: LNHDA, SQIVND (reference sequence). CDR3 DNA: TGTGCCAGTAGGCAAAGGGGGGGGAATGAGCAGTTCTTC. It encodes CASRQRGGNEQFF. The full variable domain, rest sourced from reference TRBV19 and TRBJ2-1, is DGGITQSPKYLFRKEGQNVTLSCEQNLNHDAMYWYRQDPGQGLRLIYYSQIVNDFQKGDIAEGYSVSREKKESFPLTVTSAQKNPTAFYLCASRQRGGNEQFFGPGTRLTVL.

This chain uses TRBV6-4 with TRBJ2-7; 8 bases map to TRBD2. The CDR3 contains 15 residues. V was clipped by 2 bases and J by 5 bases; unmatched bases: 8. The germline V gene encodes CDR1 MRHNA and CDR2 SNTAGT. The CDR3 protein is CASSDPGLGAHEQYV. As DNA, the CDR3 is TGTGCCAGCAGTGACCCGGGACTAGGGGCCCACGAGCAGTACGTC.

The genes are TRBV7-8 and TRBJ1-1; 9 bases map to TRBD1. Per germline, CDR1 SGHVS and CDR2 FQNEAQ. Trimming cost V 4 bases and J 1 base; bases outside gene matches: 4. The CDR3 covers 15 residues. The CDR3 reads CASSSYRGPNTEAFF. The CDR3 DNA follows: TGTGCCAGCAGCTCCTACAGGGGGCCGAACACTGAAGCTTTCTTT.

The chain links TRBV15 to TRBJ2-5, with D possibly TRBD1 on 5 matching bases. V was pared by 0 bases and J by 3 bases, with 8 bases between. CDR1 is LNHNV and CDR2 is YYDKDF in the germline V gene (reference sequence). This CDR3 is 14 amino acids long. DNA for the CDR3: TGTGCCACCAGCAGAGAACAGGCTGAAGAGACCCAGTACTTC. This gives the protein CATSREQAEETQYF.

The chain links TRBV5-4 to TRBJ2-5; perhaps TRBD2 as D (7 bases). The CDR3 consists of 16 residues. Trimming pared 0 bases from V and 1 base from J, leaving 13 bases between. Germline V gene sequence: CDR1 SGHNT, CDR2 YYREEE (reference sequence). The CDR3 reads CASSLGAGATQETQYF. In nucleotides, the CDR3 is TGTGCCAGCAGCTTGGGGGCGGGGGCCACCCAAGAGACCCAGTACTTC.

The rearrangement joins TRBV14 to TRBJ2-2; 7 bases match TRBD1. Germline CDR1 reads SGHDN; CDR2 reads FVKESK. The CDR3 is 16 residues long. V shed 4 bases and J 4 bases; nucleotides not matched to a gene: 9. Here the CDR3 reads CASSRETGWFTGELFF. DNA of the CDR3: TGTGCCAGCAGCCGAGAGACAGGGTGGTTCACCGGGGAGCTGTTTTTT.

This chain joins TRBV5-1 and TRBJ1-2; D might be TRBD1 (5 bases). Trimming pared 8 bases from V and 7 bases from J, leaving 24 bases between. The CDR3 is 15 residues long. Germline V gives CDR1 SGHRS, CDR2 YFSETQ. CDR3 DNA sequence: TGCGCCAGTTCCCAACCCGACGGAGGGGCCGGTGGCTACACCTTC. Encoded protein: CASSQPDGGAGGYTF.

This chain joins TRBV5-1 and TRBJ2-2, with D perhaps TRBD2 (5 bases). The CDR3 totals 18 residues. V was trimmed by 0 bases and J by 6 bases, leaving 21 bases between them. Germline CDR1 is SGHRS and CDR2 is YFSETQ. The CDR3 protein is CASSLAGDPSGVAGELFF. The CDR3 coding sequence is TGCGCCAGCAGCTTGGCCGGGGATCCCTCGGGTGTTGCCGGGGAGCTGTTTTTT.

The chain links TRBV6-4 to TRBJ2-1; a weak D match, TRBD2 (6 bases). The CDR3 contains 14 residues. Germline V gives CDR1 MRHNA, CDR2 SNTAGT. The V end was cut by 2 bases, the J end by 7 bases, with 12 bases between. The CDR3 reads CASSDRGGGNEQFF. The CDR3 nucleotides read TGTGCCAGCAGTGACAGGGGAGGTGGAAATGAGCAGTTCTTC.

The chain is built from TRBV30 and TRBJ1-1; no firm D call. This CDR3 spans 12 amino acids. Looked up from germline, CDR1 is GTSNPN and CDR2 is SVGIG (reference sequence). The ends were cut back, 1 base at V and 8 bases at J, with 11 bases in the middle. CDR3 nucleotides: TGTGCCTGGAGTGCGGAGGAGATGGAAGCTTTCTTT. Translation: CAWSAEEMEAFF.

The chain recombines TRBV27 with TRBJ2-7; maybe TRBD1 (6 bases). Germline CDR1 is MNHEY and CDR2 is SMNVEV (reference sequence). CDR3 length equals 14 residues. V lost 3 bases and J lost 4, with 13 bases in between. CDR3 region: CASSLWGRGYEQYF. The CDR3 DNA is TGTGCCAGCAGTTTGTGGGGGCGCGGGTACGAGCAGTACTTC.

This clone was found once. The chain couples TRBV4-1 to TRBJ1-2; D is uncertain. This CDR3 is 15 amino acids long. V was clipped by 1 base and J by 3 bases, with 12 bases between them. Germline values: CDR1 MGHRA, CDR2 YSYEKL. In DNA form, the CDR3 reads TGCGCCAGCAGCCAAGGGTTCGACGGGGACTATGGCTACACCTTC. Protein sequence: CASSQGFDGDYGYTF.

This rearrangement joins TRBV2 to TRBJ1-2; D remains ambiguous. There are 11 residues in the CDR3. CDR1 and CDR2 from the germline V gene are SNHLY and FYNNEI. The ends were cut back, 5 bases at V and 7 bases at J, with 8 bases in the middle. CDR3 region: CASSTLIGYTF. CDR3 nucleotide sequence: TGTGCCAGCAGTACTCTAATTGGCTACACCTTC.

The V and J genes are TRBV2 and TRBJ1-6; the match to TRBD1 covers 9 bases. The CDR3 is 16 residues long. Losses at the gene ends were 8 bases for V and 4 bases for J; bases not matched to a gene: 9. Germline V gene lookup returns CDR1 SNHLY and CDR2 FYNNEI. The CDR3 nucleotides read TGTGCCAGCGGACAGGGGAGGGAGACTTATAATTCACCCCTCCACTTT. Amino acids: CASGQGRETYNSPLHF.

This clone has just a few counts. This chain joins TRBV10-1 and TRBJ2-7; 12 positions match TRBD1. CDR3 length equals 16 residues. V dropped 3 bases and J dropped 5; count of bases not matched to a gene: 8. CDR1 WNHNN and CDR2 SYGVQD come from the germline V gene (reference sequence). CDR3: CASSEPGQGAFNEQYF. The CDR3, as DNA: TGCGCCAGCAGTGAACCGGGACAGGGGGCGTTCAACGAGCAGTACTTC.

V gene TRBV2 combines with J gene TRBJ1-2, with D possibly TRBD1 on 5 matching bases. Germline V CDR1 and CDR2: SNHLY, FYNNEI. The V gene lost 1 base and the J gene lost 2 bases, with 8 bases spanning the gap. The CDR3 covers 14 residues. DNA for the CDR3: TGTGCCAGCAGTGAAGACAGGTGGAACTATGGCTACACCTTC. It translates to CASSEDRWNYGYTF.

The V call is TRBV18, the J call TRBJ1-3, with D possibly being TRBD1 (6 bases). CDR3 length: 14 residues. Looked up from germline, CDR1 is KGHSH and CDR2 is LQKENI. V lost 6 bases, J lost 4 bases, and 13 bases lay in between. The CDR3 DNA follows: TGTGCCAGCTCCAACAGGGACGGGGGAAACACCATATATTTT. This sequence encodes CASSNRDGGNTIYF.

In DNA form, the CDR3 reads TGCGCCAGCAGCCAAGATTACAGCCCCAATGAGCAGTTCTTC. Amino acids: CASSQDYSPNEQFF. The chain combines TRBV4-3 with TRBJ2-1; D remains unclear. Trimming left V 0 bases short and J 6 bases short, with 9 bases between. The CDR3 spans 14 residues. CDR1 is LGHNA, CDR2 YSLEER, per germline.

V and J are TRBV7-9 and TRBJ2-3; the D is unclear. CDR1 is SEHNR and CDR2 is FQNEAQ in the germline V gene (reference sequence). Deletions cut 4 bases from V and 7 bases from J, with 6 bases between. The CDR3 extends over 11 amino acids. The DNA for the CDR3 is TGTGCCAGCAGCTACAGCTATACGCAGTATTTT. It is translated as CASSYSYTQYF.

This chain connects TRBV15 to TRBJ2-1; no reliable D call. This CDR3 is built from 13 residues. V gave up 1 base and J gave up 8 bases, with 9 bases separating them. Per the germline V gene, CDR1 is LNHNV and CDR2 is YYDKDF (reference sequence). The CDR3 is CATSRAPSYEQFF. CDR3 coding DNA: TGTGCCACCAGCAGAGCCCCTTCTTATGAGCAGTTCTTC.

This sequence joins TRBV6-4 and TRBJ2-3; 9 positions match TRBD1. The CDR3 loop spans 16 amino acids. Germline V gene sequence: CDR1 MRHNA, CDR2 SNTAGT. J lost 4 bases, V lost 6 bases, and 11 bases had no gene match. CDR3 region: CASRDTGGKIPDTQYF. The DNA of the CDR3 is TGTGCCAGCAGGGATACAGGGGGCAAAATCCCAGATACGCAGTATTTT.

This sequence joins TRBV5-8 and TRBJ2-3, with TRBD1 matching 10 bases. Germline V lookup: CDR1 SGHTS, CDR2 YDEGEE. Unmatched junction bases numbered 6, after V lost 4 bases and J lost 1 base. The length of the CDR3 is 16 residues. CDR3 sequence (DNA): TGTGCCAGCAGCGCGGACAGGGGGTTCGGCACAGATACGCAGTATTTT. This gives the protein CASSADRGFGTDTQYF.

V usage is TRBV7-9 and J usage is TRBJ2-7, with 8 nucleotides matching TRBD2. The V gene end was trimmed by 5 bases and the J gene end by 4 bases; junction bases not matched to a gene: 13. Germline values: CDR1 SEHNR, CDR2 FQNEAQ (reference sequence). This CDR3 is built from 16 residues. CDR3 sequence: CASSPPGGADVYEQYV. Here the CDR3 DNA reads TGTGCCAGCAGCCCACCGGGGGGGGCTGACGTTTACGAGCAGTACGTC.

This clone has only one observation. This chain's CDR3 is CASSLTMGGETQYF. CDR3 coding DNA: TGTGCCAGCAGCTTGACCATGGGGGGGGAGACCCAGTACTTC. The rearrangement links TRBV7-6 to TRBJ2-5; 7 bases fit TRBD2. Germline V gene sequence: CDR1 SGHVS, CDR2 FNYEAQ. With V trimmed by 3 bases and J by 5 bases, 6 bases remained unmatched. The CDR3 is 14 amino acids.

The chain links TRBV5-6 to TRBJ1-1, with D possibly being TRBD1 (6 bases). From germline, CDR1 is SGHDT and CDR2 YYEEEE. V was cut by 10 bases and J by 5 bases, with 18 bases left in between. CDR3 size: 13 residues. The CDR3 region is CAGGRGDGTEAFF. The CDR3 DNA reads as TGTGCCGGGGGGAGGGGGGACGGGACTGAAGCTTTCTTT.

This chain's CDR3 is CASSQKRGLGTDTQYF. The CDR3 DNA reads as TGTGCCAGCAGCCAAAAGCGGGGGCTAGGCACAGATACGCAGTATTTT. J is TRBJ2-3 and V is TRBV7-2, with TRBD2 matching 8 bases. The V and J ends lost 5 bases and 1 base, in that order; junction bases with no gene match: 8. CDR1 is SGHTA, CDR2 FQGNSA, per germline. The CDR3 is 16 amino acids. Filled out from reference TRBV7-2 and TRBJ2-3, the complete variable domain reads GAGVSQSPSNKVTEKGKDVELRCDPISGHTALYWYRQSLGQGLEFLIYFQGNSAPDKSGLPSDRFSAERTGGSVSTLTIQRTQQEDSAVYLCASSQKRGLGTDTQYFGPGTRLTVL.

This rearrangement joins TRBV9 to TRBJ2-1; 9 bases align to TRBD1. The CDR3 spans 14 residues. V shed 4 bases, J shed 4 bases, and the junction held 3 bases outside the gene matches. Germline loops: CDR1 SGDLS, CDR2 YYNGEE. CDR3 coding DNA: TGTGCCAGCAGCATAGACAGGGGGTACAATGAGCAGTTCTTC. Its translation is CASSIDRGYNEQFF.

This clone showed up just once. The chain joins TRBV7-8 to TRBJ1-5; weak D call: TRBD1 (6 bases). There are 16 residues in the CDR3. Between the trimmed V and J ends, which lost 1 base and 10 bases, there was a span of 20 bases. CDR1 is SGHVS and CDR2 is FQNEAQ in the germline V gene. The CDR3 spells CASSLGRQGPLKPQHF. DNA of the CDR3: TGTGCCAGCAGCTTAGGACGGCAGGGGCCACTAAAACCCCAGCATTTT.